The 19 T cell receptor beta chains given below trace back to one sample, sequenced in a study of control samples from healthy donors and cancer patients. The data were produced by immunoSEQ multiplex PCR, yet TCRdb's version contains in-frame clones alone and is incomplete. The sample shows 90,000 to 95,000 clones, 70% to 90% of them seen only once. Sequencing was done on a sample of blood. Receptors originate from a man aged 25 to 40 in good health.

The chain couples TRBV20-1 to TRBJ2-3, with TRBD2 as a possible D gene (7 bases). There are 15 residues in the CDR3. Deletions cut 3 bases from V and 2 bases from J, with 15 bases between. Germline CDR1 reads DFQATT; CDR2 reads SNEGSKA (reference sequence). The CDR3 coding sequence is TGCAGTGCTAGTGACGGGGGGCCGTCCACAGATACGCAGTATTTT. Its translation is CSASDGGPSTDTQYF.

The V gene is TRBV4-2, the J gene TRBJ2-7, with unresolved D. V shed 4 bases and J shed 1 base, with 17 bases lying between them. The germline V gene encodes CDR1 LGHNA and CDR2 YNFKEQ. CDR3 length equals 16 residues. In DNA, the CDR3 is TGTGCCAGCAGCCGGTTGCCCGGGCCCCAATCCTACGAGCAGTACTTC. Its protein is CASSRLPGPQSYEQYF.

The V gene is TRBV4-2, the J gene TRBJ2-7; D assignment may be TRBD1 or TRBD2 (5 bases each). In germline, CDR1 is LGHNA, CDR2 YNFKEQ. The CDR3 consists of 15 residues. V was cut by 1 base and J by 5 bases, with 15 bases left in between. CDR3 sequence (DNA): TGTGCCAGCAGCCAAGTCGAGGGGTTCATCGACGAGCAGTACTTC. It translates to CASSQVEGFIDEQYF.

This clone was recorded a few times. The rearrangement uses TRBV21-1 and TRBJ2-7; the D call TRBD1 from the table was never checked on the DNA. TRBV21-1 is a pseudogene segment. The CDR3 is 10 residues long. The CDR3 DNA reads TGTGCCAGTCCCACCTACGAGCAGTACTTC. Its protein is CASPTYEQYF.

J is TRBJ1-1 and V is TRBV5-1; the match to TRBD1 covers 9 bases. The CDR3 runs to 15 residues. The germline V gene has CDR1 SGHRS and CDR2 YFSETQ. The junction had 11 bases not matched to a gene; V was cut back by 0 bases and J by 11 bases. This chain's CDR3 is CASSLGQGGNGLAFF. In nucleotides, the CDR3 is TGCGCCAGCAGCTTGGGACAGGGGGGGAATGGTCTGGCTTTCTTT.

The J gene is TRBJ1-1, the V gene TRBV28; D possibly corresponds to TRBD1 (6 bases). V lost 7 bases and J lost 3, with 18 bases in between. Germline-derived CDR1 and CDR2 are MDHEN and SYDVKM. This CDR3 comprises 15 residues. The CDR3 region has the DNA TGTGCCAGCACCTTAACAGGGATTGGGTACACTGAAGCTTTCTTT. As protein: CASTLTGIGYTEAFF. Filled out from reference TRBV28 and TRBJ1-1, the complete variable domain reads DVKVTQSSRYLVKRTGEKVFLECVQDMDHENMFWYRQDPGLGLRLIYFSYDVKMKEKGDIPEGYSVSREKKERFSLILESASTNQTSMYLCASTLTGIGYTEAFFGQGTRLTVV.

The chain carries TRBV6-5 and TRBJ1-4; D is perhaps TRBD1 (6 bases). Trimming stripped 6 bases from V and 7 bases from J, with 9 bases between. CDR1 is MNHEY and CDR2 is SVGAGI in the germline V gene. The CDR3 is made up of 12 amino acids. The CDR3 loop reads CASRTGREKLFF. The DNA for the CDR3 is TGTGCCAGCAGGACAGGTCGTGAAAAACTGTTTTTT.

The chain links TRBV15 to TRBJ1-5, with a tentative D call TRBD1 (6 bases). The germline V gene has CDR1 LNHNV and CDR2 YYDKDF (reference sequence). This CDR3 region has 17 residues. Trimming took off 3 bases at V and 9 bases at J, with 24 bases between the two ends. CDR3 region: CATSSPDGKTGRRPQHF. Here the CDR3 DNA reads TGTGCCACCAGCAGTCCCGACGGGAAAACAGGGAGGCGGCCCCAGCATTTT.

The chain recombines TRBV19 with TRBJ1-1; a weak D match, TRBD1 (5 bases). Germline-derived CDR1 and CDR2 are LNHDA and SQIVND (reference sequence). The CDR3 covers 12 residues. Trimming shortened V by 3 bases and J by 7 bases, and 9 bases separated the two germline ends. In DNA, the CDR3 is TGTGCCAGTAGTATGAAGGGGTATGAAGCTTTCTTT. Protein product: CASSMKGYEAFF.

V is TRBV4-1 and J is TRBJ2-3, with D hard to call. Trimming took off 0 bases at V and 6 bases at J, with 10 bases between the two ends. The germline V gene has CDR1 MGHRA and CDR2 YSYEKL. The CDR3 is 14 residues long. CDR3 amino acids: CASSQDLRWDTQYF. Here the CDR3 DNA reads TGCGCCAGCAGCCAAGATCTACGGTGGGATACGCAGTATTTT.

CDR3 coding DNA: TGTGCCAGCAGTGCCGAGGGGACGAACACTGAAGCTTTCTTT. It is translated as CASSAEGTNTEAFF. The V gene is TRBV6-4, the J gene TRBJ1-1, with a possible D match to TRBD1 (5 bases). Trimming took 4 bases from V and 1 from J, leaving 10 bases between them. This CDR3 has 14 amino acids. CDR1 MRHNA and CDR2 SNTAGT come from the germline V gene.

The count of this clone is one. This chain connects TRBV19 to TRBJ1-2; perhaps TRBD1 as D (6 bases). The V gene's germline CDR1 is LNHDA and CDR2 SQIVND (reference sequence). The CDR3 length is 15 residues. Trimming left V 3 bases short and J 0 bases short, with 11 bases between. CDR3 in DNA: TGTGCCAGTAGTATTGGGGGCAATGCTAACTATGGCTACACCTTC. Its protein is CASSIGGNANYGYTF.

The chain employs TRBV6-5 and TRBJ1-5; 9 nucleotides match TRBD1. This CDR3 is 15 amino acids long. The trim removed 7 bases at V and 3 bases at J, leaving 7 bases unmatched. Germline V gene lookup returns CDR1 MNHEY and CDR2 SVGAGI. The CDR3 loop is CASNPGQGINQPQHF. The CDR3 bases are TGTGCCAGCAATCCGGGACAGGGAATCAATCAGCCCCAGCATTTT.

About this clone itself: The limits of the CDR3 on the DNA are not certain, so only TCRdb's listed CDR3 is given. This rearrangement joins TRBV30 to TRBJ1-2; TRBD1 is taken as the D call from the table, unchecked against the DNA. Including both end residues, the CDR3 is 14 amino acids long. CDR1 and CDR2 from the germline V gene are GTSNPN and SVGIG (reference sequence). The CDR3 sequence: CAWSSGQGGGGYTF.

This chain links TRBV23-1 with TRBJ1-2, with TRBD1 matching over 9 bases. TRBV23-1 carries the ORF label, with uncertain function. Losses at the gene ends were 2 bases for V and 0 bases for J; bases not matched to a gene: 10. The CDR3 totals 18 residues. CDR3 sequence (DNA): TGCGCCAGCAGTCAACCCGGGACAGGGCCCTTCTCTAACTATGGCTACACCTTC. Residues: CASSQPGTGPFSNYGYTF.

This clone is judged medium-sized. The rearrangement uses TRBV21-1 and TRBJ1-1. TRBV21-1 is given as a pseudogene. The CDR3 extends over 14 amino acids. The CDR3 is CARRDSRRRKEAFF. The DNA for the CDR3 is TGTGCCAGACGTGACTCCAGACGAAGGAAAGAAGCTTTCTTT.

The V and J genes are TRBV7-9 and TRBJ1-1, with D unclear. The CDR3 consists of 15 residues. V lost 1 base, J lost 0 bases, and 9 bases lay in between. The germline gives CDR1 SEHNR, CDR2 FQNEAQ (reference sequence). The chain's CDR3 is CASSLGGFMNTEAFF. In DNA form, the CDR3 reads TGTGCCAGCAGCTTAGGAGGCTTTATGAACACTGAAGCTTTCTTT.

This clone was recorded a few times. V usage is TRBV19 and J usage is TRBJ2-7; D assignment may be TRBD1 or TRBD2 (5 bases each). In germline, CDR1 is LNHDA, CDR2 SQIVND (reference sequence). V was pared by 1 base and J by 5 bases, with 15 bases between. This CDR3 region has 15 residues. The CDR3 region is CASSIGLQGRDEQYF. The DNA for the CDR3 is TGTGCCAGTAGTATAGGCTTGCAGGGACGGGACGAGCAGTACTTC.

The genes are TRBV6-4 and TRBJ2-7, with 10 nucleotides matching TRBD2. The CDR3 is made up of 16 amino acids. Germline V lookup: CDR1 MRHNA, CDR2 SNTAGT. Trimming removed 3 bases from V and 4 bases from J; junction bases left unmatched: 9. The CDR3 DNA sequence: TGTGCCAGCAGTGAGCTAGCGGGGGCCCAAAGTTACGAGCAGTACTTC. It codes for CASSELAGAQSYEQYF.